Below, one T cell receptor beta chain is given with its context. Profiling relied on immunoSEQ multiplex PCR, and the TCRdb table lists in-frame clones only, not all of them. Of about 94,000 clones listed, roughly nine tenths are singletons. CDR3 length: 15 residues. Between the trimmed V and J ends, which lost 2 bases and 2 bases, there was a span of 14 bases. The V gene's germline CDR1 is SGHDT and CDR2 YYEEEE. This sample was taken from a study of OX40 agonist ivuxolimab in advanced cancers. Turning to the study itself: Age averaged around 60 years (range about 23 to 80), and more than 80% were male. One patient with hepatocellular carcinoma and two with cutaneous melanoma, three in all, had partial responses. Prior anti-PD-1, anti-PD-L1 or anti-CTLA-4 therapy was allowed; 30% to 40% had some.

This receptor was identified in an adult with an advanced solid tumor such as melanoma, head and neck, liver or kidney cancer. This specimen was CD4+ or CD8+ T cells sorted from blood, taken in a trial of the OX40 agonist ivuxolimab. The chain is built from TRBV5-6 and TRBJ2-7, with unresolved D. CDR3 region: CASSFGRFSTYEQYF. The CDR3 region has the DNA TGTGCCAGCAGCTTCGGCAGGTTCTCAACCTACGAGCAGTACTTC.